Below are 28 T cell receptor beta chains sequenced from a single sample in a study of tumor-infiltrating lymphocytes in localized non-small cell lung cancer (dated by TCRdb to the early 2020s). Library prep was done by the immunoSEQ multiplex PCR assay. TCRdb mirrors the immuneACCESS table, restricted to in-frame sequences. Some clones are absent from its copies; in checked studies, under half trace to an unresolved V gene, and the reason for the others is unknown. Counted in this sample were about 13,000 clones; roughly 78% of them appeared once. Under 15% of the sample rests with the top ten. Sequenced input: lung tumor tissue. The receptors were sampled from a human donor with non-small cell lung cancer.

This chain connects TRBV11-1 to TRBJ1-1; 8 bases fit TRBD1. CDR1 is SGHAT and CDR2 is FQDESV in the germline V gene (reference sequence). The CDR3 is made up of 16 amino acids. V was clipped by 5 bases and J by 1 base; unmatched bases: 9. The CDR3 loop reads CASSPRTGWRNTEAFF. The CDR3, as DNA: TGTGCCAGCAGCCCCAGGACAGGGTGGAGGAACACTGAAGCTTTCTTT.

This clone occurred once. This sequence joins TRBV29-1 and TRBJ1-2; the D gene is possibly TRBD1 (5 bases). The germline V gene has CDR1 SQVTM and CDR2 ANQGSEA. Deletions cut 7 bases from V and 9 bases from J, with 12 bases between. The CDR3 is made up of 10 amino acids. The DNA of the CDR3 is TGCAGCGCCGGGGCTCCCCGCTACACCTTC. Translated: CSAGAPRYTF.

V and J are TRBV5-1 and TRBJ2-4, with TRBD1 matching 7 bases. The CDR3 consists of 16 residues. Losses at the gene ends were 3 bases for V and 0 bases for J; bases not matched to a gene: 6. From germline, CDR1 is SGHRS and CDR2 YFSETQ. The CDR3 spells CASSSGTALAKNIQYF. The CDR3 DNA reads as TGCGCCAGCAGCTCTGGGACAGCCCTAGCCAAAAACATTCAGTACTTC.

This chain connects TRBV7-2 to TRBJ2-5; D possibly corresponds to TRBD1 (6 bases). V lost 2 bases and J 5 bases, leaving 15 bases between the germline ends. Germline V gives CDR1 SGHTA, CDR2 FQGNSA. The CDR3 contains 15 residues. This CDR3 reads CASSLIGYRGETQYF. As DNA, the CDR3 is TGTGCCAGCAGCTTAATAGGTTATAGGGGGGAGACCCAGTACTTC.

The genes are TRBV30 and TRBJ2-6, with 9 bases fitting TRBD1. The V and J ends lost 4 bases and 8 bases, in that order; junction bases with no gene match: 3. The V gene's germline CDR1 is GTSNPN and CDR2 SVGIG (reference sequence). The CDR3 has 13 amino acids. The CDR3 bases are TGTGCCTGGACGGGACAGGGAACCAACGTCCTGACTTTC. As protein: CAWTGQGTNVLTF.

This chain connects TRBV29-1 to TRBJ2-1; D perhaps matches TRBD2 (6 bases). This CDR3 is 12 amino acids long. Trimming removed 2 bases at V and 15 bases at J, with 17 bases between. Germline values: CDR1 SQVTM, CDR2 ANQGSEA. The CDR3 DNA is TGCAGCGTTGAATCCGAGACTAGGACTGGGTTCTTC. Translation: CSVESETRTGFF.

V gene TRBV4-1 combines with J gene TRBJ2-3, with D tentatively TRBD1 (6 bases). With 0 bases removed from V and 8 bases from J, the gap between germline ends came to 15 bases. CDR1 and CDR2 from the germline V gene are MGHRA and YSYEKL. The CDR3 contains 15 residues. The CDR3 sequence: CASSQETGLVGTQYF. The CDR3 coding sequence is TGCGCCAGCAGCCAAGAGACAGGTCTTGTTGGTACGCAGTATTTT.

V and J are TRBV10-3 and TRBJ1-2; D might be TRBD1 (5 bases). Germline assignment: CDR1 ENHRY and CDR2 SYGVKD. V was cut by 5 bases and J by 4 bases, with 20 bases left in between. The CDR3 covers 16 residues. The CDR3 nucleotides read TGTGCCATCAGTCTAGACAGAGACCCCGCCGCCTATGGCTACACCTTC. Amino acid sequence: CAISLDRDPAAYGYTF.

This clone was seen just once. The chain recombines TRBV19 with TRBJ1-5; 8 bases map to TRBD1. This CDR3 contains 14 residues. The trim removed 6 bases at V and 5 bases at J, leaving 6 bases unmatched. CDR1 and CDR2 (germline): LNHDA, SQIVND (reference sequence). The DNA of the CDR3 is TGTGCCAGTAGCCCAACAGGGGGAGATCAGCCCCAGCATTTT. Residues: CASSPTGGDQPQHF.

The genes are TRBV21-1 and TRBJ2-2. TRBV21-1 is designated a pseudogene. This CDR3 region has 14 residues. This CDR3 reads CASSKELGTGELFF. The DNA for the CDR3 is TGTGCCAGCAGCAAAGAACTTGGGACCGGGGAGCTGTTTTTT.

The sample holds one count of this clone. The CDR3 reads CASGTGTGAYEQYF. Here the CDR3 DNA reads TGTGCCAGCGGGACCGGGACAGGGGCCTACGAGCAGTACTTC. V gene TRBV28 combines with J gene TRBJ2-7; 10 bases are shared with TRBD1. The germline gives CDR1 MDHEN, CDR2 SYDVKM. The CDR3 is 14 residues long. J lost 2 bases, V lost 8 bases, and 6 bases had no gene match.

CDR3 amino acids: CASCDRGLLNYGYTF. CDR3 nucleotide sequence: TGTGCCAGCTGTGACAGGGGGCTCTTAAACTATGGCTACACCTTC. This sequence joins TRBV28 and TRBJ1-2; 10 nucleotides line up with TRBD1. The CDR3 is 15 amino acids. Unmatched junction bases numbered 8, after V lost 8 bases and J lost 2 bases. Germline V gene sequence: CDR1 MDHEN, CDR2 SYDVKM.

The chain recombines TRBV5-4 with TRBJ1-1, with D unresolved. Trimming stripped 3 bases from V and 4 bases from J, with 13 bases between. CDR1 SGHNT and CDR2 YYREEE come from the germline V gene (reference sequence). The CDR3 has 14 amino acids. Here the CDR3 reads CASSSIEIGTEAFF. The CDR3 bases are TGTGCCAGCAGCTCAATAGAGATCGGCACTGAAGCTTTCTTT. Together with reference TRBV5-4 and TRBJ1-1, the CDR3 gives the full variable domain: ETGVTQSPTHLIKTRGQQVTLRCSSQSGHNTVSWYQQALGQGPQFIFQYYREEENGRGNFPPRFSGLQFPNYSSELNVNALELDDSALYLCASSSIEIGTEAFFGQGTRLTVV.

This clone was detected a few times. The J gene is TRBJ2-3, the V gene TRBV6-1; D is unresolved. V gave up 1 base and J gave up 3 bases, with 8 bases separating them. The CDR3 is 14 residues long. Per germline, CDR1 MNHNS and CDR2 SASEGT. In DNA form, the CDR3 reads TGTGCCAGCAGTGAAGGTAGTCCGACAGATACGCAGTATTTT. It encodes CASSEGSPTDTQYF.

The chain recombines TRBV6-5 with TRBJ1-1; D is perhaps TRBD1 (6 bases). The CDR3 runs to 14 residues. V was cut by 0 bases and J by 4 bases, with 9 bases left in between. CDR1 and CDR2 from the germline V gene are MNHEY and SVGAGI. CDR3 protein: CASSYSGGFTEAFF. CDR3 coding DNA: TGTGCCAGCAGTTACTCGGGGGGCTTCACTGAAGCTTTCTTT.

The chain uses TRBV14 and TRBJ2-3, with 8 bases fitting TRBD2. CDR3 length: 15 amino acids. The J segment lost 2 bases and the V segment lost 4 bases, leaving 5 bases of the junction unmatched. Looked up from germline, CDR1 is SGHDN and CDR2 is FVKESK. CDR3 region: CASSPSGGFTDTQYF. CDR3 DNA: TGTGCCAGCAGCCCGAGCGGGGGATTCACAGATACGCAGTATTTT.

The rearrangement links TRBV6-5 to TRBJ1-5; D unresolved. Trimming removed 6 bases from V and 0 bases from J, with 12 bases in between. Germline CDR1 reads MNHEY; CDR2 reads SVGAGI. This CDR3 comprises 15 residues. CDR3 amino acids: CASRQREYSNQPQHF. DNA for the CDR3: TGTGCCAGCAGGCAGAGGGAGTATAGCAATCAGCCCCAGCATTTT.

The chain links TRBV18 to TRBJ1-5, with D uncertain. The V end was cut by 3 bases, the J end by 7 bases, with 13 bases between. CDR3 length equals 14 residues. From germline, CDR1 is KGHSH and CDR2 LQKENI. The chain's CDR3 is CASSPGGERQPQHF. CDR3 sequence (DNA): TGTGCCAGCTCACCGGGCGGGGAAAGGCAGCCCCAGCATTTT.

The chain joins TRBV7-2 to TRBJ2-1, with 8 nucleotides matching TRBD2. Trimming took 2 bases from V and 3 from J; bases not matched to a gene: 3. This CDR3 region has 15 residues. Germline values: CDR1 SGHTA, CDR2 FQGNSA. CDR3 residues: CASSLLGLDYNEQFF. The DNA for the CDR3 is TGTGCCAGCAGCTTACTGGGACTAGACTACAATGAGCAGTTCTTC. The entire variable domain, with the rest obtained from reference TRBV7-2 and TRBJ2-1, is as follows: GAGVSQSPSNKVTEKGKDVELRCDPISGHTALYWYRQSLGQGLEFLIYFQGNSAPDKSGLPSDRFSAERTGGSVSTLTIQRTQQEDSAVYLCASSLLGLDYNEQFFGPGTRLTVL.

This clone was detected a few times. The chain has TRBV7-9 and TRBJ2-1, with D possibly being TRBD2 (6 bases). V lost 5 bases, J lost 4 bases, and 21 bases lay in between. Germline CDR1 reads SEHNR; CDR2 reads FQNEAQ (reference sequence). This CDR3 has 17 amino acids. The CDR3 region is CASSPPSGGDNYNEQFF. CDR3 DNA: TGTGCCAGCAGCCCACCCTCCGGCGGGGATAATTACAATGAGCAGTTCTTC.

CDR3 DNA: TGTGCCAGCAGTTATCGGGCAGGTGAAGCTTTCTTT. Its translation is CASSYRAGEAFF. The genes are TRBV6-5 and TRBJ1-1, with D uncertain. V dropped 3 bases and J dropped 7 bases, with 9 bases sitting between them. This CDR3 has 12 residues. Germline V gene sequence: CDR1 MNHEY, CDR2 SVGAGI.

The genes are TRBV2 and TRBJ2-2; D unclear. The germline CDR1 and CDR2 sequences are SNHLY and FYNNEI. The ends were cut back, 3 bases at V and 0 bases at J, with 5 bases in the middle. This CDR3 has 14 residues. Here the CDR3 DNA reads TGTGCCAGCAGTGAGATAGCGAACACCGGGGAGCTGTTTTTT. Encoded protein: CASSEIANTGELFF. The full variable domain, rest sourced from reference TRBV2 and TRBJ2-2, is EPEVTQTPSHQVTQMGQEVILRCVPISNHLYFYWYRQILGQKVEFLVSFYNNEISEKSEIFDDQFSVERPDGSNFTLKIRSTKLEDSAMYFCASSEIANTGELFFGEGSRLTVL.

This sequence joins TRBV9 and TRBJ2-5, with D perhaps matching TRBD1 (6 bases). Germline CDR1 reads SGDLS; CDR2 reads YYNGEE. The CDR3 extends over 13 amino acids. The V end lost 2 bases, the J end lost 1 base, and 6 bases lay between the germline ends. The CDR3 loop reads CASSVDSQETQYF. CDR3 nucleotides: TGTGCCAGCAGCGTGGACAGCCAAGAGACCCAGTACTTC.

The chain is built from TRBV10-3 and TRBJ1-4; possible D gene TRBD1, 6 bases. CDR3 size: 16 residues. Per germline, CDR1 ENHRY and CDR2 SYGVKD. Trimming took 0 bases from V and 6 from J, leaving 14 bases between them. The CDR3 reads CAISESDRLPYEKLFF. CDR3 nucleotides: TGTGCCATCAGTGAGTCTGACAGGTTACCCTATGAAAAACTGTTTTTT.

V and J are TRBV10-3 and TRBJ1-3, with D unclear. Germline V CDR1 and CDR2: ENHRY, SYGVKD. This CDR3 contains 13 residues. V was cut by 3 bases and J by 0 bases, with 3 bases left in between. DNA for the CDR3: TGTGCCATCAGTGAACTCTCTGGAAACACCATATATTTT. Translation gives CAISELSGNTIYF.

The chain links TRBV29-1 to TRBJ2-5, with D unresolved. This CDR3 region has 10 residues. The V gene's germline CDR1 is SQVTM and CDR2 ANQGSEA. Trimming left V 4 bases short and J 5 bases short, with 5 bases between. The CDR3 protein is CSVGGETQYF. The DNA for the CDR3 is TGCAGCGTTGGAGGCGAGACCCAGTACTTC.

Only one count was recorded for this clone. The chain joins TRBV2 to TRBJ2-7, with 10 bases identical to TRBD1. V gave up 6 bases and J gave up 1 base; unmatched junction bases: 12. Germline V gene lookup returns CDR1 SNHLY and CDR2 FYNNEI. CDR3 length equals 17 residues. The CDR3 spells CASRTDRGLASSYEQYF. The DNA for the CDR3 is TGTGCCAGCAGGACCGACAGGGGGCTGGCCTCTTCCTACGAGCAGTACTTC.

A single count supports this clone. This sequence joins TRBV6-5 and TRBJ2-7; 11 nucleotides agree with TRBD2. The V and J ends lost 4 bases and 5 bases, in that order; junction bases with no gene match: 7. The CDR3 is 15 residues long. Germline V CDR1 and CDR2: MNHEY, SVGAGI. As DNA, the CDR3 is TGTGCCAGCAGTTCCACTAGCGGGAGTTCGCACGAGCAGTACTTC. Translated: CASSSTSGSSHEQYF.